This T cell receptor beta chain was recovered during a study of T cell responses to AZD1222 COVID-19 vaccine. Sequenced by immunoSEQ multiplex PCR; TCRdb stores in-frame clones only, minus some. The sample contains 150,000 to 250,000 clones, approximately 95% of which appear only once. CDR3 size: 19 residues. V dropped 0 bases and J dropped 0 bases, with 16 bases sitting between them. Germline CDR1 is SGDLS and CDR2 is YYNGEE. Study-level findings and limits: Reports say nearly half of spike-specific TCRs go after unmutated variant regions.

Comments on this clone: Its antigen is undetermined.

V gene TRBV9 combines with J gene TRBJ2-6; D remains ambiguous. Specimen: peripheral blood, collected 28 days after the second AZD1222 dose. This sequence originates from an adult who received the AZD1222 COVID-19 vaccine. CDR3 in DNA: TGTGCCAGCAGCGTAGTTCCCGGATCCCCGAGCTCTGGGGCCAACGTCCTGACTTTC. Its translation: CASSVVPGSPSSGANVLTF.